This TCR beta chain was obtained from a study of T cell repertoires in cytomegalovirus infection. As for the study in general: In the study, CMV epitopes included recently identified HLA-C-restricted and well-studied HLA-B-restricted ones. Public TCR beta signatures indicated both CMV infection and matching HLA type.

Via MiXCR, TCRdb re-called the reads, giving one row per CDR3 protein. Of fewer than 1,000,000 distinct CDR3 sequences detected, 31% appear once; the ten largest clones hold about 14%. This clonotype was detected a few times. What it binds is not known. V was shortened by 7 bases and J by 4 bases, with 10 bases between the two germline ends. Per the germline V gene, CDR1 is SNHLY and CDR2 is FYNNEI. This CDR3 contains 13 residues. The chain employs TRBV2 and TRBJ1-4; D remains ambiguous. The sequence was collected from a human donor in good health (CMV status not recorded). Some clones in this sample may be carry-over from other donors' samples. The sample was cultured CD8+ T cells from PBMCs, taken from culture after CMV antigen stimulation. The CDR3 coding sequence is TGTGCCAGCAAAGGATGGAGTAATGAAAAACTGTTTTTT. This gives the protein CASKGWSNEKLFF.